This T cell receptor beta chain was documented in a study of identical twins (dated by TCRdb to 2016 to 2017). Some background on the complete study: TCR alpha and beta repertoires from monozygotic twins, unrelated adults of various ages and cord blood were deep-sequenced to test whether fetal clonotypes persist. To rule out contamination, the twin experiments were replicated at different times with different library preparation protocols. Study-wide findings and limitations: Abundant cord blood beta clonotypes had fewer insertions, young adult naive repertoires showed a similar but weaker trend, and memory repertoires showed no such trend. Compared with coincidental sharing between unrelated individuals, out-of-frame TCR alpha sequences shared between twins had an excess of sequences with low generation probability. Zero-insertion analyses could be partly confounded by invariant T cells such as MAIT and iNKT, although diverse VJ usage argued against such confounding for most clonotypes. Conclusions relied on cross-sectional statistical analysis, since the same donors could not be followed over many years. The excess sharing between twins in beta out-of-frame sequences was weaker because fewer shared sequences reduced the signal-to-noise ratio. In monozygotic twins, recombination models systematically underestimated out-of-frame TCR alpha sharing, but the models matched the sharing seen between unrelated individuals.

This clonotype came up many times. Its antigen is unknown. No much larger clonotype is one base removed from it; base qualities were not supplied. Deletion took 6 bases off V and 3 bases off J, with a span of 9 bases between the germline ends. Based on the germline V gene (reference sequence), the CDR1 and CDR2 sequences are LNHDA and SQIVND. Taken from cysteine to phenylalanine, the CDR3 has 12 residues. Just the 36-base CDR3 DNA is kept, in frame starting at base 1. Libraries were made using 5' RACE. The data were produced on an Illumina HiSeq 2000. Template switching introduced a universal primer binding site; the final cDNA contained a unique molecular identifier, enabling accurate counting of TCR cDNA molecules. Specific primers in the conserved constant-segment region were used to synthesize first-strand cDNA for the TCR alpha and beta chains. To control for contamination, each cDNA library was double barcoded with a SMART-Mk sample barcode plus Illumina barcodes. Two successive PCR steps introduced TruSeq adapter sequences along with Illumina sample barcodes. The Illumina HiSeq platform was used with custom primers to sequence TCR alpha and beta cDNA libraries. From the authors' description of their analysis: MiGEC was used to process raw reads and extract unique molecular identifiers, and MiXCR was used to find CDR3 positions. Recombination models were inferred per individual with the repgenHMM and IGoR tools using an EM algorithm. The tcR package in R was used for shared clonotype analysis, with sharing normalized by the product of cloneset sizes. To study raw recombination free of thymic and clonal selection effects, out-of-frame nonproductive sequences were analyzed. TCRdb reprocessed the public reads (quality trimming at Q25 with fastp, clone calling with MiXCR) and kept in-frame beta chains. Identical CDR3 proteins give one entry, which carries the most common genes and DNA. The V and J calls shown here were made by TCRdb, not taken from the authors' results. This sample is represented by 350,000 to 450,000 distinct CDR3 sequences; around 18% of them were singletons. The ten most abundant clones make up 9.5% to 15% of the sample.

Every donor was a healthy Caucasian. Three unrelated non-twin adults were also sequenced: a male aged 18 to 30, a male aged 50 to 60 and a female aged 50 to 60. Miltenyi CD45RO+ enrichment and human naive T-cell isolation kits were used to isolate memory (CD45RO+) and naive T cells from PBMC. The sample was naive T cells sorted from blood. In the paper's terms, the cell subset or site label means: cells isolated with a human naive T-cell isolation kit. The TCR was taken from a man between 45 and 60 years old in good health. This receptor chain uses TRBV19 and TRBJ2-7; the D segment could be TRBD2, given 5 matching bases. The CDR3 has the sequence CASSGGGYEQYF. The DNA is TGTGCCAGTAGCGGAGGTGGCTACGAGCAGTACTTC.